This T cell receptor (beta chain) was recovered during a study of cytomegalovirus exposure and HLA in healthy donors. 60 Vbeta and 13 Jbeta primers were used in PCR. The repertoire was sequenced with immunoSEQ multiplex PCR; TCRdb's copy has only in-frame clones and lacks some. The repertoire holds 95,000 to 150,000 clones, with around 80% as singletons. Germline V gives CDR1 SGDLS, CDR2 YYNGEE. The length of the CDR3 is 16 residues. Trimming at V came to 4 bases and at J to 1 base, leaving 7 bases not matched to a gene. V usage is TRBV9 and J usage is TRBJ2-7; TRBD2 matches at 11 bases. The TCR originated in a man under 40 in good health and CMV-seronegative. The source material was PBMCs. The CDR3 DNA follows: TGTGCCAGCAGCAGAGGGACTAGCGGCGATTCCTACGAGCAGTACTTC. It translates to CASSRGTSGDSYEQYF.